This T cell receptor (beta chain) was captured in a study of Ad26.COV2.S vaccination and SARS-CoV-2 variants. Study details: Sample donor was a member of the COV1001 Ad26.COV2.S trial arm. Intramuscular Ad26.COV2.S at 5x10^10 or 1x10^11 viral particles.

The protocol was immunoSEQ multiplex PCR, while the TCRdb copy is restricted to in-frame clones and leaves out a portion. This sample carries about 410,000 clones, approximately 90% of them seen once, and the ten largest clones take around 1.8%. Treatment here: about 20 received Ad26.COV2.S at low or high dose, single or two shots; 5 received placebo; per-sample allocation not given. Day 63 following the first vaccine or placebo injection was when the samples were taken. With V trimmed by 5 bases and J by 5 bases, 5 bases remained unmatched. CDR1 is SEHNR and CDR2 is FQNEAQ in the germline V gene (reference sequence). This CDR3 is built from 13 residues. Study-wide findings and caveats: Vaccine recipients had higher spike-specific TCR breadth than placebo recipients. Reportedly, spike-specific CD8+ and CD4+ T cell responses achieved substantial breadth once vaccination had taken place.

This clone came up a few times. Its antigen remains unknown. The TCR originated in a person between 18 and 59 years old who received the Ad26.COV2.S COVID-19 vaccine or a placebo. This chain links TRBV7-9 with TRBJ2-7; 8 bases align to TRBD1. The input for sequencing was peripheral blood, taken in a trial of Ad26.COV2.S vaccine versus placebo. Here the CDR3 DNA reads TGTGCCAGCAGCAATGGACAGGGCGACGAGCAGTACTTC. Its translation is CASSNGQGDEQYF.